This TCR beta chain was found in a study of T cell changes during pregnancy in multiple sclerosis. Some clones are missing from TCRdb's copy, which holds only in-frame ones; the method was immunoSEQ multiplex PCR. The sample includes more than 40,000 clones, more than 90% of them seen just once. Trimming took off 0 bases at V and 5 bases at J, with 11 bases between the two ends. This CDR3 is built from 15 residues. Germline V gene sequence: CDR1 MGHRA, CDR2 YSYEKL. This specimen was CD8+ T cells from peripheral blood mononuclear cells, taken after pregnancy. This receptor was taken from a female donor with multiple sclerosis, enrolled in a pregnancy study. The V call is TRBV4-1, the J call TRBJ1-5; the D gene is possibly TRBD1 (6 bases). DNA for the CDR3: TGCGCCAGCAGCCAAGACCGGGACACTTATCAGCCCCAGCATTTT. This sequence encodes CASSQDRDTYQPQHF.